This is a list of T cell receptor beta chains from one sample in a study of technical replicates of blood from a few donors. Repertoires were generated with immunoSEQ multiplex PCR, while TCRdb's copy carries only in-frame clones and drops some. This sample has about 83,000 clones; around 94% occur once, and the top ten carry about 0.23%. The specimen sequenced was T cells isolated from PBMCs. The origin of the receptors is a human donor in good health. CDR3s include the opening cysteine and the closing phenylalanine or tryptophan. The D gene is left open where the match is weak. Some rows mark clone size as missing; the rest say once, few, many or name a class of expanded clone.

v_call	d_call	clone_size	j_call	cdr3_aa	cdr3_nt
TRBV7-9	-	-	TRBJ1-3	CASSPAAGGSGNTIYF	TGTGCCAGCAGCCCCGCCGCGGGGGGTTCTGGAAACACCATATATTTT
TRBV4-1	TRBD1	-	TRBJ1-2	CASSQIGQGYGYTF	TGCGCCAGCAGCCAGATTGGACAGGGATATGGCTACACCTTC
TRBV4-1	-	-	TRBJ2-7	CASSQRQGLEQYF	TGCGCCAGCAGCCAAAGGCAGGGCCTCGAGCAGTACTTC
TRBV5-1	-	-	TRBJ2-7	CASSEDSYFPTEQYF	TGCGCCAGCAGCGAGGACAGCTATTTTCCTACGGAGCAGTACTTC
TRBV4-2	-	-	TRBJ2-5	CASSEWAGETQYF	TGTGCCAGCAGCGAATGGGCAGGGGAGACCCAGTACTTC
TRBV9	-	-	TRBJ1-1	CASSGTVNTEAFF	TGTGCCAGCAGCGGGACAGTGAACACTGAAGCTTTCTTT
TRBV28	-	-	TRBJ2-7	CASSLGPEQYF	TGTGCCAGCAGTCTAGGTCCCGAGCAGTACTTC
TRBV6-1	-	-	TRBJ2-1	CASSESRAGSYNEQFF	TGTGCCAGCAGTGAATCGAGGGCGGGTAGCTACAATGAGCAGTTCTTC
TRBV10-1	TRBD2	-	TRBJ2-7	CASSGTSGSMYEQYF	TGCGCCAGCAGTGGGACTAGCGGGAGTATGTACGAGCAGTACTTC
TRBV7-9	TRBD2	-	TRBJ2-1	CASSPGGGEQFF	TGTGCCAGCAGCCCGGGGGGTGGTGAGCAGTTCTTC
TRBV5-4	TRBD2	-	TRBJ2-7	CASSLGLAGKTYEQYF	TGTGCCAGCAGCTTGGGACTAGCGGGGAAAACCTACGAGCAGTACTTC
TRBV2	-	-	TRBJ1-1	CASSLQDSEAFF	TGTGCCAGCAGCCTGCAGGATTCTGAAGCTTTCTTT
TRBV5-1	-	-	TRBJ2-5	CASSFRGQETQYF	TGCGCCAGCAGCTTCAGGGGCCAAGAGACCCAGTACTTC
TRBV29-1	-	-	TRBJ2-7	CSAGGIRGRPGYEQYF	TGCAGCGCTGGGGGAATCAGGGGACGACCTGGCTACGAGCAGTACTTC
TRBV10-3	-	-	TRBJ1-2	CAISEFQGKVSYGYTF	TGTGCCATCAGTGAGTTCCAGGGTAAAGTTTCCTATGGCTACACCTTC
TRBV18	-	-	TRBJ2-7	CASSPPAGYQQYF	TGTGCCAGCTCACCTCCTGCAGGGTATCAGCAGTACTTC
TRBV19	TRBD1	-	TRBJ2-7	CASSTSTGVEQYF	TGTGCCAGTAGTACATCTACAGGGGTCGAGCAGTACTTC
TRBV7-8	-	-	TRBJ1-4	CASSLNRGGANEKLFF	TGTGCCAGCAGCTTGAATAGGGGGGGAGCTAATGAAAAACTGTTTTTT
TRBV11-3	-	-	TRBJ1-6	CASSLGESSYNSPLHF	TGTGCCAGCAGCTTAGGAGAAAGCTCCTATAATTCACCCCTCCACTTT
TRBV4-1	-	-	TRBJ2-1	CASSHPPARDNEQFF	TGCGCCAGCAGCCATCCCCCCGCCAGGGACAATGAGCAGTTCTTC
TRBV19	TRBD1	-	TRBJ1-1	CASSETGGAQIQAFF	TGTGCCAGTAGTGAAACAGGGGGCGCGCAGATACAAGCTTTCTTT
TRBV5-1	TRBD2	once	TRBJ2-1	CASSLNAERGSYNEQFF	TGCGCCAGCAGCTTGAACGCTGAGCGGGGTAGCTACAATGAGCAGTTCTTC
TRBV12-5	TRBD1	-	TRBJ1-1	CASGSSKGARNTEAFF	TGTGCTAGTGGTTCCTCAAAGGGGGCGCGAAACACTGAAGCTTTCTTT
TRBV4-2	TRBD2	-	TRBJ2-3	CASSQDLGGSGRDTQYF	TGTGCCAGCAGCCAAGATCTGGGCGGGAGCGGGAGAGATACGCAGTATTTT
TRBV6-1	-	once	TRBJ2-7	CASRPLYRLRYEQYF	TGTGCCAGCAGACCCCTTTACCGACTCCGCTACGAGCAGTACTTC
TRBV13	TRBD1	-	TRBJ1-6	CASSGGDQQLPGQHYNSPLHF	TGTGCCAGCAGCGGCGGGGACCAGCAGCTTCCGGGACAGCATTATAATTCACCCCTCCACTTT
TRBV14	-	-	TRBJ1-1	CASSRSSTGEAFF	TGTGCCAGCAGCCGCTCAAGTACAGGGGAAGCTTTCTTT
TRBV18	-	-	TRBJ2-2	CASSPLLGELFF	TGTGCCAGCTCACCACTTTTAGGGGAGCTGTTTTTT
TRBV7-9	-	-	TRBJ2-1	CAALQGLPYNEQFF	TGTGCCGCCCTGCAGGGCTTACCCTACAATGAGCAGTTCTTC
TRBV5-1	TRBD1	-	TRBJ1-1	CASSLGTGTGEKAFF	TGCGCCAGCAGCTTGGGGACTGGGACAGGGGAGAAAGCTTTCTTT
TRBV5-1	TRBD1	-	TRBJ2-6	CASSYYRGSLSGANVLTF	TGCGCCAGCAGCTACTACAGGGGGTCCCTCTCTGGGGCCAACGTCCTGACTTTC
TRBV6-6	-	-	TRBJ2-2	CASSYEATTGELFF	TGTGCCAGCAGTTACGAGGCTACGACCGGGGAGCTGTTTTTT
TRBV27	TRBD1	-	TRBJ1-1	CASSTGQAINTEAFF	TGTGCCAGCAGTACTGGACAGGCGATTAACACTGAAGCTTTCTTT
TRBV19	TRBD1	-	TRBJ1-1	CASSGPMGQLNTEAFF	TGTGCCAGTAGTGGCCCCATGGGACAGCTAAACACTGAAGCTTTCTTT
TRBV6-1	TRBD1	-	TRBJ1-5	CASSARQGRVQPQHF	TGTGCCAGCAGTGCCCGACAGGGGAGGGTTCAGCCCCAGCATTTT
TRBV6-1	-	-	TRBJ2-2	CASSEFIAGNGGELFF	TGTGCCAGCAGTGAATTCATCGCAGGGAACGGCGGGGAGCTGTTTTTT
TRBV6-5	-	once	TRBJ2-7	CASSSPGRYEQYF	TGTGCCAGCAGTTCCCCAGGGCGTTACGAGCAGTACTTC
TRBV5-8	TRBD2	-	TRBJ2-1	CATPLAGRGNEQFF	TGTGCCACCCCGCTAGCGGGCCGCGGTAATGAGCAGTTCTTC
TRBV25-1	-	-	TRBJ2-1	CASSDPWGRGLHNEQFF	TGTGCCAGCAGTGACCCTTGGGGGCGCGGGCTGCACAATGAGCAGTTCTTC
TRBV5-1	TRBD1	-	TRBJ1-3	CASTGQGSAGNTIYF	TGCGCCAGCACCGGACAGGGTTCTGCTGGAAACACCATATATTTT
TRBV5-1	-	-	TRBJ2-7	CASSLVAGSYEQYF	TGCGCCAGCAGCTTGGTGGCAGGGTCCTACGAGCAGTACTTC
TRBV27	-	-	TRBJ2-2	CASSLSGGTGELFF	TGTGCCAGCAGTTTATCGGGGGGCACCGGGGAGCTGTTTTTT
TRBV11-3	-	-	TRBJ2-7	CASSFQGIQYF	TGTGCCAGCAGCTTCCAGGGGATACAGTACTTC
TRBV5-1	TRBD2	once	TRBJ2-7	CASSTGLAGSYEQYF	TGCGCCAGCAGCACGGGACTAGCGGGGTCCTACGAGCAGTACTTC
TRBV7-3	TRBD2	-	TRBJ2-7	CASSPLGLAGEEQYF	TGTGCCAGCAGCCCCCTCGGGCTAGCGGGGGAAGAGCAGTACTTC
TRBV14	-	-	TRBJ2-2	CASSQDNSWSGELFF	TGTGCCAGCAGCCAAGATAACAGTTGGTCCGGGGAGCTGTTTTTT
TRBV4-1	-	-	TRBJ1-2	CASSQVGTRDGYTF	TGCGCCAGCAGCCAAGTAGGGACACGCGATGGCTACACCTTC
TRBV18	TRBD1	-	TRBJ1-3	CASSPTGTGNGNTIYF	TGTGCCAGCTCACCGACCGGGACAGGGAACGGAAACACCATATATTTT
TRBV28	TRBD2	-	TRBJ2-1	CASNSAGMSSYNEQFF	TGTGCCAGCAACTCAGCGGGAATGAGCTCCTACAATGAGCAGTTCTTC
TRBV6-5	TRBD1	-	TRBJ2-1	CASSPASTGGEQFF	TGTGCCAGCAGTCCGGCCTCGACAGGGGGTGAGCAGTTCTTC
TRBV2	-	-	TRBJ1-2	CASSPMGGISYGYTF	TGTGCCAGCAGTCCTATGGGGGGGATTAGCTATGGCTACACCTTC
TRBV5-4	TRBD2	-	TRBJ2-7	CASRATSGNIEQYF	TGTGCCAGCAGGGCGACTAGCGGGAATATCGAGCAGTACTTC
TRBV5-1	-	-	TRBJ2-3	CASSSGGPGADTQYF	TGCGCCAGCAGCTCGGGTGGTCCCGGGGCAGATACGCAGTATTTT
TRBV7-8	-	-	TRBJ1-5	CASSLAGRYSNQPQHF	TGTGCCAGCAGCTTAGCGGGGAGGTATAGCAATCAGCCCCAGCATTTT